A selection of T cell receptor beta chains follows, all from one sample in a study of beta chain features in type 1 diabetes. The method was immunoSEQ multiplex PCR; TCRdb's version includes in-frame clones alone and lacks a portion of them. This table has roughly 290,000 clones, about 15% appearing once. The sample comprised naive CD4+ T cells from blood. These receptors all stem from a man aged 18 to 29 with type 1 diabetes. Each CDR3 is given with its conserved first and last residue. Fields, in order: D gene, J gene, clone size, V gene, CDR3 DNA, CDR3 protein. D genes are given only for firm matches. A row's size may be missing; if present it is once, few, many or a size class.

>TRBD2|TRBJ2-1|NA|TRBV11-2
TGTGCCACGCTAGCGGGCCGACCGGCATTATACAATGAGCAGTTCTTC
CATLAGRPALYNEQFF
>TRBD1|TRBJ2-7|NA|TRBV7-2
TGTGCCAGCAGCTTTTCCGGGACAGGGAAATACGAGCAGTACTTC
CASSFSGTGKYEQYF
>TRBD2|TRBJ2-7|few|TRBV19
TGTGCCAGTAGTCTGCAACTAGCGGGACCCTACGAGCAGTACTTC
CASSLQLAGPYEQYF
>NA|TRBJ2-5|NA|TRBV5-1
TGCGCCAGCAGCTTGCTCGAGAGAGGGACCCAGTACTTC
CASSLLERGTQYF
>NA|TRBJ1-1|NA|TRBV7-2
TGTGCCAGCAGCTTGCTCGGCAGGGATGCTTTCTTT
CASSLLGRDAFF
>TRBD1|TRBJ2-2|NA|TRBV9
TGTGCCAGCAGCGTAGCAGGACAGGGTGCCACCGGGGAGCTGTTTTTT
CASSVAGQGATGELFF
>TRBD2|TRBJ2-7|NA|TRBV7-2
TGTGCCAGCAGCCGACCGAGCGGGGGGCTCTACGAGCAGTACTTC
CASSRPSGGLYEQYF
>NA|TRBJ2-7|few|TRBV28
TGTGCCAGCAGACATCGGTCGGGGGACGGTTTCCTCGAGCAGTACTTC
CASRHRSGDGFLEQYF
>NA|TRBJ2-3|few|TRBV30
TGTGCCTGGAGTAGGCTAGCCCGGCCAGATACGCAGTATTTT
CAWSRLARPDTQYF
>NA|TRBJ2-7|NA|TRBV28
TGTGCCAGCAAGAGACTTCCCTCCTACGAGCAGTACTTC
CASKRLPSYEQYF
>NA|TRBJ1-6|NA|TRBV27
TGTGCCAGCAGTTTGGGTCGGGGAGGGGATTCACCCCTCCACTTT
CASSLGRGGDSPLHF
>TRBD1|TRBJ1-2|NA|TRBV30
TGTGCCTGGAGAAGAGGACAGGGAAACTATGGCTACACCTTC
CAWRRGQGNYGYTF
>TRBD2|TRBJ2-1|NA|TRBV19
TGTGCCAGTAGCCGAGGACTAGCGGGAGGGTCAGCAAATGAGCAGTTCTTC
CASSRGLAGGSANEQFF
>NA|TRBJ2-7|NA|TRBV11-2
TGTGCCAGCAGCTACAGCCAGGCCTACGAGCAGTACTTC
CASSYSQAYEQYF
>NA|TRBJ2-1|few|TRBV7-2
TGTGCCAGCAGCTTAAGCAGGGTGGTCCATGAGCAGTTCTTC
CASSLSRVVHEQFF
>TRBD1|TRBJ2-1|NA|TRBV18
TGTGCCAGCTCACCGCCGGGACAGGGGGGTTACAATGAGCAGTTCTTC
CASSPPGQGGYNEQFF
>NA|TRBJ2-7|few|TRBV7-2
TGTGCCAGCAGTTACCGGGACAAGACCTACGAGCAGTACTTC
CASSYRDKTYEQYF
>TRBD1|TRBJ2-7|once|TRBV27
TGTGCCAGCTCGCTCGACAGGGTGACCTACGAGCAGTACTTC
CASSLDRVTYEQYF
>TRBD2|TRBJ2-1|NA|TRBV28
TGTGCCGGTGGGGGGGCCTACAATGAGCAGTTCTTC
CAGGGAYNEQFF
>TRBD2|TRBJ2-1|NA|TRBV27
TGTGCCAGCATGCGACTAGCGGGGAATGAGCAGTTCTTC
CASMRLAGNEQFF
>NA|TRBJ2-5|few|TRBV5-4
TGTGCCAGCAGCTTGGCTACGGGTTCAGAGACCCAGTACTTC
CASSLATGSETQYF
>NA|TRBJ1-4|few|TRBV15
TGTGCCACTCGACTCACTGGAAGTGAAAAACTGTTTTTT
CATRLTGSEKLFF
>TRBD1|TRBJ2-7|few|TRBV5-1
TGCGCCAGCAGTCAATCTCGAGACAGGGGATACTCCTACGAGCAGTACTTC
CASSQSRDRGYSYEQYF
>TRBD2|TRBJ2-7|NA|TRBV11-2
TGTGCCAGCAGCGGGGATAGCGGGAGTTCCTCCTACGAGCAGTACTTC
CASSGDSGSSSYEQYF
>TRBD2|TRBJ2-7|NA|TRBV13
TGTGCCAGCAGCTTTAGCGGGGGGGCGGGCGAGCAGTACTTC
CASSFSGGAGEQYF
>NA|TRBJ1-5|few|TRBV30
TGTGCCTGGAGTGTACGGGGGATTAACGAGCCCCAGCATTTT
CAWSVRGINEPQHF
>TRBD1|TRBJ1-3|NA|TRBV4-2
TGTGCCAGCAGCCCCGGACAGGCCGTCTCTGGAAACACCATATATTTT
CASSPGQAVSGNTIYF
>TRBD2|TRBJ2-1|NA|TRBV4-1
TGCGCCAGCAGCCAGTTTAGCGGGAGGACCTACAATGAGCAGTTCTTC
CASSQFSGRTYNEQFF
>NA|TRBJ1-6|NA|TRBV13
TGTGCCAGCAGCTGGGGGGTTCCTAATTCACCCCTCCACTTT
CASSWGVPNSPLHF
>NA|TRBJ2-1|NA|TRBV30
TGTGCCTGGAGCGTACCGGGTGGGGGGGGGCTAAATGAGCAGTTCTTC
CAWSVPGGGGLNEQFF
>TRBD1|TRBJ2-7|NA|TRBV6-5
TGTGCCAGCATTATGACAGGGACGGTGCAGTACTTC
CASIMTGTVQYF
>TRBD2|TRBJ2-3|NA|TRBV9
TGTGCCAGCACAGGACTAGGGATCCGGGATACGCAGTATTTT
CASTGLGIRDTQYF
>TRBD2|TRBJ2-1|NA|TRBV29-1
TGCAGCTCGCACGGGACTAGCGGGGGGGATCATGAGCAGTTCTTC
CSSHGTSGGDHEQFF
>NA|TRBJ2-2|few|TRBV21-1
TGTGCCAGCAGCAAATCGCTAGCGACGAACACCGGGGAGCTGTTTTTT
CASSKSLATNTGELFF
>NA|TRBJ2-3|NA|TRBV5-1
TGCGCCAGCAGCTTGGGCCGAGGCACACGAGATACGCAGTATTTT
CASSLGRGTRDTQYF
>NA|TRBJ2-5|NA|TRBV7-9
TGTGCCAGCAGCTCCCGACAGCCCGAGCAAGAGACCCAGTACTTC
CASSSRQPEQETQYF
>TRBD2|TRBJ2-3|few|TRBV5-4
TGTGCCAGCAGCCCACAGCGGGGGTACACAGATACGCAGTATTTT
CASSPQRGYTDTQYF
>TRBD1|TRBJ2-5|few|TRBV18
TGTGCCAGCTCACCCCGGACAGGGGAAGAGACCCAGTACTTC
CASSPRTGEETQYF
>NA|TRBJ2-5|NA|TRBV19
TGTGCCAGTAGTATAGCCGGACAGAAAGAGACCCAGTACTTC
CASSIAGQKETQYF
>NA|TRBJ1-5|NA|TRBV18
TGTGCCAGCTCACCAGACAAGAGCAATCAGCCCCAGCATTTT
CASSPDKSNQPQHF
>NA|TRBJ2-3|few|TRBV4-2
TGTGCCAGCAGCCGACTAGGGACAGATACGCAGTATTTT
CASSRLGTDTQYF
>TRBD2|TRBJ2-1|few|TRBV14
TGTGCCAGCAGCCGGGGGGGGGACGGCAATGAGCAGTTCTTC
CASSRGGDGNEQFF
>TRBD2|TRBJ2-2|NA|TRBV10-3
TGTGCCACCTATATAACTAGCGGGGGGGCGAACACCGGGGAGCTGTTTTTT
CATYITSGGANTGELFF
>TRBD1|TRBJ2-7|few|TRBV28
TGTGCCAGCAGTTCCCCGGGGACAGGGTTAGGAGAGCAGTACTTC
CASSSPGTGLGEQYF
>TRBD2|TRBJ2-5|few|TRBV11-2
TGTGCCAGCAGCGATCAGACTAGCGGGGGGGAGACCCAGTACTTC
CASSDQTSGGETQYF